This TCR beta chain is drawn from a study of OX40 agonist ivuxolimab in advanced cancers. Study information: Checkpoint inhibitors had been given previously to 40% of patients. Study-wide results and caveats: What antigens the expanded peripheral T cells recognized was never established.

The cohort excluded patients with autoimmune disease history or systemic immunosuppression. The CDR3 is 14 residues long. CDR1 and CDR2 from the germline V gene are SGHRS and YFSETQ. Trimming removed 0 bases from V and 3 bases from J, with 10 bases in between. Libraries were prepared by immunoSEQ multiplex PCR; TCRdb keeps only in-frame clonotypes and omits some of them. This sample has about 32,000 clones; roughly 84% occur once, and the top ten carry 15% to 25%. Note on this clone: As yet, its antigen is unknown.

The source of this sequence is an adult with an advanced solid tumor such as melanoma, head and neck, liver or kidney cancer. The chain joins TRBV5-1 to TRBJ2-7; perhaps TRBD1 as D (6 bases). Sequenced here: CD4+ or CD8+ T cells sorted from blood, sampled in a trial of the OX40 agonist ivuxolimab. CDR3 protein: CASSLDRVYYEQYF. CDR3 sequence (DNA): TGCGCCAGCAGCTTGGACAGGGTTTACTACGAGCAGTACTTC.